Here is one TCR beta chain with its context. Its matching antigen is unknown. The PCR ran on 60 Vbeta and 13 Jbeta primers. Data came from immunoSEQ multiplex PCR; TCRdb stores just in-frame clones and leaves some out. The sample lists fewer than 200,000 clones, 84% occurring once. This specimen belongs to a study of cytomegalovirus exposure and HLA in healthy donors. Whole-study results and caveats: Earlier findings revealed that most TCR beta V segments proved productive either about 87% or about 30% of the time. Several of the most significant clusters were apparently associated with common viral pathogens in a later analysis. Roughly uniform sequencing depth across donors was assumed, possibly incorrectly.

Germline CDR1 is SNHLY and CDR2 is FYNNEI. With 9 bases clipped from V and 0 bases from J, the junction kept 10 bases outside the gene matches. The length of the CDR3 is 16 residues. The chain has TRBV2 and TRBJ2-3, with 9 nucleotides matching TRBD2. Sequencing was carried out using PBMCs. The receptor comes from a young man in good health and CMV-seronegative. CDR3 nucleotides: TGTGCCAGTTCGGGACTAGCAGCCTTTAGCACAGATACGCAGTATTTT. It specifies CASSGLAAFSTDTQYF.